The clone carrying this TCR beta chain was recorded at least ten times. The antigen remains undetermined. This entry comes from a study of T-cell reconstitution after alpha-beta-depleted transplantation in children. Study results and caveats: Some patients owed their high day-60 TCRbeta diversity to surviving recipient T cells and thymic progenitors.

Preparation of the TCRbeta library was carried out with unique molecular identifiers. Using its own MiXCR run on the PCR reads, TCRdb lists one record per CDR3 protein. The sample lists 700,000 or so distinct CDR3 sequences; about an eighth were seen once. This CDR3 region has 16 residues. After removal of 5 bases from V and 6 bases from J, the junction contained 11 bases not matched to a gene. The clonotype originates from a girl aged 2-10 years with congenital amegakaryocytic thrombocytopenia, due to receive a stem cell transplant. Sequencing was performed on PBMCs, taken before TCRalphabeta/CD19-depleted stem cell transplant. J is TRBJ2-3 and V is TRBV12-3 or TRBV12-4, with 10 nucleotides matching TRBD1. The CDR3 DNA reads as TGTGCCAGCAGTCCGGACAGGGGGAGACCTCCCGATACGCAGTATTTT. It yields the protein CASSPDRGRPPDTQYF.